A single sample is the source of the 26 T cell receptor beta chains below, sequenced in a study of blood T cells in healthy people across ages. It was with a sample-barcoded 5' primer and a J-beta primer mix that a second PCR of roughly 7 to 12 cycles was run. TCRdb processed the 5' RACE reads anew with MiXCR; each CDR3 protein has one entry. The top ten hold 20% to 25% of the sample, which has over 950,000 distinct CDR3 sequences, roughly 51% seen once. The specimen was blood. The receptors stem from an older woman in good health.

CDR3 loop: CASVGRVHADTQYF. The CDR3 coding sequence is TGTGCCAGCGTAGGGAGGGTTCACGCAGATACGCAGTATTTT. The chain has TRBV6-2 or TRBV6-3 and TRBJ2-3, with 7 positions matching TRBD2. From germline, CDR1 is MNHEY and CDR2 SVGEGT. Germline trimming cut 8 bases from V and 4 bases from J; bases unmatched to any gene: 9. There are 14 residues in the CDR3.

This clonotype was counted a few times. One end of the junction fails to match germline, which may point to a read error. The chain has TRBV13 and TRBJ1-2; D remains unclear. This CDR3 spans 13 amino acids. CDR1 is PRHDT and CDR2 is FYEKMQ in the germline V gene (reference sequence). The CDR3: CASSVGGRDGYTF. CDR3 nucleotides: TGTGCCAGCAGCGTAGGAGGAAGAGATGGCTACACCTTC.

The V gene is TRBV4-1, the J gene TRBJ2-3; perhaps TRBD1 as D (5 bases). Trimming shortened V by 3 bases and J by 2 bases, and 12 bases separated the two germline ends. The CDR3 runs 15 residues. Germline V CDR1 and CDR2: MGHRA, YSYEKL. In DNA, the CDR3 is TGCGCCAGCAGCCATACTCTGGGGCACACAGATACGCAGTATTTT. It is translated as CASSHTLGHTDTQYF.

The sample holds a few counts of this clonotype. The gene calls are TRBV25-1 and TRBJ2-7, with D perhaps matching TRBD2 (6 bases). The CDR3 loop spans 14 amino acids. With 6 bases removed from V and 0 bases from J, the gap between germline ends came to 12 bases. Germline loops: CDR1 MGHDK, CDR2 SYGVNS. The CDR3 DNA reads TGTGCCAGCAGATCGGGGGTCAGCTCCTACGAGCAGTACTTC. Translation: CASRSGVSSYEQYF.

This clonotype was counted ten times or more. This chain links TRBV7-2 with TRBJ2-1, with 7 bases matching TRBD2. The CDR3 length is 11 residues. With V trimmed by 4 bases and J by 15 bases, 6 bases remained unmatched. Germline CDR1 and CDR2: SGHTA and FQGNSA. CDR3 sequence reads: CASSSGGFRFF. DNA of the CDR3: TGTGCCAGCAGCTCGGGGGGATTTCGGTTCTTC. Full variable domain (remainder filled in from reference TRBV7-2 and TRBJ2-1): GAGVSQSPSNKVTEKGKDVELRCDPISGHTALYWYRQSLGQGLEFLIYFQGNSAPDKSGLPSDRFSAERTGGSVSTLTIQRTQQEDSAVYLCASSSGGFRFFGPGTRLTVL.

This clonotype came up a few times. This sequence joins TRBV20-1 and TRBJ2-7, with TRBD2 matching 10 bases. Germline V lookup: CDR1 DFQATT, CDR2 SNEGSKA (reference sequence). The V and J ends lost 4 bases and 5 bases, in that order; junction bases with no gene match: 14. The CDR3 is 16 residues long. CDR3 protein: CSAKPRTSGLLNEQYF. CDR3 DNA sequence: TGCAGTGCTAAACCCCGGACTAGCGGCCTCCTTAACGAGCAGTACTTC.

The chain recombines TRBV7-2 with TRBJ2-1; 7 positions agree with TRBD2. This CDR3 spans 14 amino acids. Germline CDR1 is SGHTA and CDR2 is FQGNSA. The V and J ends lost 0 bases and 8 bases, in that order; junction bases with no gene match: 4. The CDR3 is CASSLAGGPDEQFF. DNA for the CDR3: TGTGCCAGCAGCTTAGCGGGAGGGCCTGATGAGCAGTTCTTC.

The chain carries TRBV2 and TRBJ2-3, with 8 bases identical to TRBD2. This CDR3 comprises 16 residues. Germline V CDR1 and CDR2: SNHLY, FYNNEI. V trimming: 1 base; J trimming: 5 bases; junction bases outside the gene matches: 8. In DNA form, the CDR3 reads TGTGCCAGCAGTGAAGGGGGACTAGGAGGCGGAGATACGCAGTATTTT. Protein sequence: CASSEGGLGGGDTQYF.

This clonotype was observed a few times. The chain recombines TRBV29-1 with TRBJ2-3; TRBD2 aligns across 7 bases. Germline V gene sequence: CDR1 SQVTM, CDR2 ANQGSEA. The CDR3 is 14 amino acids. The trim removed 4 bases at V and 4 bases at J, leaving 8 bases unmatched. The CDR3 nucleotides read TGCAGCGTTGGGATAGGCGGGAGTTCAGATACGCAGTATTTT. Residues: CSVGIGGSSDTQYF.

The V and J genes are TRBV7-6 and TRBJ2-7; 10 nucleotides line up with TRBD2. CDR3 length: 16 residues. Germline CDR1 reads SGHVS; CDR2 reads FNYEAQ. V was clipped by 4 bases and J by 4 bases; unmatched bases: 10. Here the CDR3 reads CASSSSIAGGNYEQYF. In DNA, the CDR3 is TGTGCCAGCAGCTCCTCTATAGCGGGAGGTAATTACGAGCAGTACTTC.

This chain joins TRBV27 and TRBJ2-7; D possibly corresponds to TRBD2 (5 bases). The CDR3 is made up of 16 amino acids. V lost 5 bases, J lost 2 bases, and 19 bases lay in between. Germline values: CDR1 MNHEY, CDR2 SMNVEV (reference sequence). CDR3 sequence: CASSPQLVIKAYEQYF. DNA of the CDR3: TGTGCCAGCAGTCCCCAACTAGTCATCAAAGCCTACGAGCAGTACTTC.

The chain joins TRBV7-9 to TRBJ2-1, with 12 bases identical to TRBD2. V dropped 5 bases and J dropped 12; count of bases not matched to a gene: 8. Germline V gives CDR1 SEHNR, CDR2 FQNEAQ (reference sequence). The CDR3 is 14 residues long. DNA of the CDR3: TGTGCCAGCAGCCCGAGACTAGCGGGAGAAGGGCAGTTCTTC. Amino acids: CASSPRLAGEGQFF.

This clonotype was recorded at least ten times. At one end the junction does not follow the germline gene, possibly because of a read error. The V call is TRBV5-1, the J call TRBJ2-5, with 7 nucleotides matching TRBD2. This CDR3 spans 13 amino acids. CDR1 SGHRS and CDR2 YFSETQ come from the germline V gene. The CDR3 coding sequence is TGTGCCAGCTCACTGCCGGGGGGAGAGACCCAGTACTTC. It translates to CASSLPGGETQYF.

This clonotype has more than one count but fewer than ten. The chain recombines TRBV4-1 with TRBJ2-7; perhaps TRBD2 as D (6 bases). This CDR3 has 15 amino acids. Trimming took off 8 bases at V and 0 bases at J, with 17 bases between the two ends. Germline-derived CDR1 and CDR2 are MGHRA and YSYEKL. CDR3 DNA sequence: TGCGCCAGCCGAAATCCCGGGAGACCCTCCTACGAGCAGTACTTC. It translates to CASRNPGRPSYEQYF.

This clonotype was counted only a few times. This chain connects TRBV28 to TRBJ2-3; the match to TRBD2 covers 9 bases. Germline lookup yields CDR1 MDHEN and CDR2 SYDVKM. J gave up 6 bases and V 6 bases, and 22 bases lay outside the gene matches. This CDR3 has 19 amino acids. The CDR3 DNA reads as TGTGCCAGCAGCCTCCCGGTGGCGGGAGGGCCATCCCCGGGGGATACGCAGTATTTT. Protein: CASSLPVAGGPSPGDTQYF.

In its sample, this clonotype was seen a few times. CDR3 in amino acids: CASSQNAGTGDYEQYF. DNA for the CDR3: TGCGCCAGCAGCCAAAATGCGGGGACAGGGGACTACGAGCAGTACTTC. The chain couples TRBV4-3 to TRBJ2-7; TRBD1 aligns across 10 bases. This CDR3 has 16 amino acids. V was pared by 2 bases and J by 3 bases, with 7 bases of the junction left unmatched. Germline-derived CDR1 and CDR2 are LGHNA and YSLEER.

V and J are TRBV10-3 and TRBJ2-7; 11 bases align to TRBD1. Germline assignment: CDR1 ENHRY and CDR2 SYGVKD. This CDR3 is built from 15 residues. V was pared by 6 bases and J by 2 bases, with 6 bases of the junction left unmatched. In nucleotides, the CDR3 is TGTGCCATCAGCGCGACGGGACAGGGGGCCTACGAGCAGTACTTC. Its protein product is CAISATGQGAYEQYF.

The chain links TRBV12-3 or TRBV12-4 to TRBJ2-7, with D maybe TRBD1 (5 bases). The CDR3 runs 14 residues. Trimming stripped 8 bases from V and 0 bases from J, with 14 bases between. The CDR3 nucleotides are TGTGCCAGCGGGTTTACAGGAAGCTCCTACGAGCAGTACTTC. Translating it yields CASGFTGSSYEQYF.

This clonotype was seen a few times. The chain couples TRBV4-1 to TRBJ2-1; the match to TRBD2 covers 9 bases. The trim removed 1 base at V and 2 bases at J, leaving 3 bases unmatched. The germline gives CDR1 MGHRA, CDR2 YSYEKL. The CDR3 is 16 amino acids. CDR3 in DNA: TGCGCCAGCAGCCAAGTGGCTAGCGGGACCTACAATGAGCAGTTCTTC. Translated: CASSQVASGTYNEQFF.

There are a few counts of this clonotype. The V call is TRBV4-1, the J call TRBJ2-1; 9 bases map to TRBD1. This CDR3 has 15 residues. V was clipped by 3 bases and J by 6 bases; unmatched bases: 6. CDR1 is MGHRA and CDR2 is YSYEKL in the germline V gene. The CDR3 DNA reads TGCGCCAGCAGCCAGCCCGCGGACAGGGGCAATGAGCAGTTCTTC. Protein sequence: CASSQPADRGNEQFF.

The chain combines TRBV7-2 with TRBJ2-3, with D hard to call. CDR1 is SGHTA and CDR2 is FQGNSA in the germline V gene. V shed 3 bases and J shed 6 bases, with 13 bases lying between them. The CDR3 is 14 residues long. The CDR3 DNA sequence: TGTGCCAGCAGCTTGGATCGACTCGAGGATACGCAGTATTTT. This gives the protein CASSLDRLEDTQYF.

This clonotype was found a few times. This chain connects TRBV7-8 to TRBJ2-7; 11 bases align to TRBD1. This CDR3 comprises 16 residues. Trimming took 2 bases from V and 3 from J; bases not matched to a gene: 6. CDR1 is SGHVS, CDR2 FQNEAQ, per germline. This CDR3 reads CASSLRGDRGFYEQYF. Here the CDR3 DNA reads TGTGCCAGCAGCTTACGGGGGGACAGGGGGTTCTACGAGCAGTACTTC.

This chain connects TRBV4-1 to TRBJ2-1, with unresolved D. CDR1 is MGHRA and CDR2 is YSYEKL in the germline V gene. The CDR3 covers 12 residues. The germline V and J ends were trimmed by 1 base and 9 bases, with 7 bases remaining between them. Written as DNA, the CDR3 is TGCGCCAGCAGCCAAGTCTTCAGTGAGCAGTTCTTC. Amino acids: CASSQVFSEQFF.

The chain has TRBV27 and TRBJ2-5; 8 bases are shared with TRBD1. The J segment lost 5 bases and the V segment lost 3 bases, leaving 17 bases of the junction unmatched. Germline V lookup: CDR1 MNHEY, CDR2 SMNVEV (reference sequence). The CDR3 runs 18 residues. For the CDR3, the DNA is TGTGCCAGCAGTTTCGTGTGGGGGAACCAGGGGGCAGGGGAGACCCAGTACTTC. Its translation: CASSFVWGNQGAGETQYF.

The CDR3 is CSARGAPSGSPVNEQFF. CDR3 coding DNA: TGCAGTGCTAGGGGCGCCCCTAGCGGGAGTCCTGTAAATGAGCAGTTCTTC. V usage is TRBV20-1 and J usage is TRBJ2-1; 10 bases agree with TRBD2. V lost 3 bases to trimming and J lost 7 bases; unmatched junction nucleotides: 15. Looked up from germline, CDR1 is DFQATT and CDR2 is SNEGSKA (reference sequence). CDR3 length: 17 amino acids.

This chain connects TRBV27 to TRBJ2-5, with 7 bases identical to TRBD2. The CDR3 loop spans 16 amino acids. Losses at the gene ends were 6 bases for V and 1 base for J; bases not matched to a gene: 11. Germline V gene data show CDR1 as MNHEY and CDR2 as SMNVEV (reference sequence). DNA for the CDR3: TGTGCCAGCAGCGAGGGAGGGAGTACTAGCCAAGAGACCCAGTACTTC. This gives the protein CASSEGGSTSQETQYF.